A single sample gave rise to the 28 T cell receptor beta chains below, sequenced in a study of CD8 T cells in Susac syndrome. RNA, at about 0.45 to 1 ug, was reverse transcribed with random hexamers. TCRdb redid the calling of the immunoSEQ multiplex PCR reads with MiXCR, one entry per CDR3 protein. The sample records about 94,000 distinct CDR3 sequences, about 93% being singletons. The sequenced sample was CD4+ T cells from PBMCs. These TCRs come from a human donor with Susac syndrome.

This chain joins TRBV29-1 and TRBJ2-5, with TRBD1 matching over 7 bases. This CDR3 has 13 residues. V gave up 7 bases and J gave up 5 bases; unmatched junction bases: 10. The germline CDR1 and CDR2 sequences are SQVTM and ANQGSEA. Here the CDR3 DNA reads TGCAGCGCCAACTACAGGGGAATGGAGACCCAGTACTTC. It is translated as CSANYRGMETQYF.

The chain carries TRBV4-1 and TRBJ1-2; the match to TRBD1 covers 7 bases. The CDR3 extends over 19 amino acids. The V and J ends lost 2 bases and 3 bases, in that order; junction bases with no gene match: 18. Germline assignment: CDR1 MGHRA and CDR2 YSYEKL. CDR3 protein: CASSQPYSRQGPTDYGYTF. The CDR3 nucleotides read TGCGCCAGCAGCCAACCCTACTCGCGACAGGGCCCCACTGACTATGGCTACACCTTC.

CDR3 DNA: TGTGCCAGCAGCCAGGGGAACAGGGTGGACACTGAAGCTTTCTTT. It specifies CASSQGNRVDTEAFF. This chain uses TRBV3-1 with TRBJ1-1, with a weak D call TRBD1 (6 bases). The CDR3 runs 15 residues. The germline CDR1 and CDR2 sequences are LGHDT and YNNKEL (reference sequence). The V gene lost 3 bases and the J gene lost 3 bases, with 14 bases spanning the gap. Together with reference TRBV3-1 and TRBJ1-1, the CDR3 gives the full variable domain: DTAVSQTPKYLVTQMGNDKSIKCEQNLGHDTMYWYKQDSKKFLKIMFSYNNKELIINETVPNRFSPKSPDKAHLNLHINSLELGDSAVYFCASSQGNRVDTEAFFGQGTRLTVV.

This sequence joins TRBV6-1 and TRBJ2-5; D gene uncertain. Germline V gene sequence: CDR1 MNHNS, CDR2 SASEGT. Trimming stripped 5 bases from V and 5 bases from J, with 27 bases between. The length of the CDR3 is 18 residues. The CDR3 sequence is CASSLRHWGKGFRETQYF. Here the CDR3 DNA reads TGTGCCAGCAGTCTCCGGCATTGGGGTAAGGGATTCCGGGAGACCCAGTACTTC.

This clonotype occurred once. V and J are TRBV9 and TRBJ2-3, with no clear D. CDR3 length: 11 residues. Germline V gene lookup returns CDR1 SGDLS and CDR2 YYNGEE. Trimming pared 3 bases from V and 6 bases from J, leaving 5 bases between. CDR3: CASSAQDTQYF. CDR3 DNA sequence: TGTGCCAGCAGCGCCCAGGATACGCAGTATTTT.

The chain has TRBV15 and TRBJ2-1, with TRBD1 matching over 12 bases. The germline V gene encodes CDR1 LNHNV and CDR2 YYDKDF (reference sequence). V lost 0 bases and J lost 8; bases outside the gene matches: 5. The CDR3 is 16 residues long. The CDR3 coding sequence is TGTGCCACCAGCAGAGATTCCGGGACAGGGGGCTATGAGCAGTTCTTC. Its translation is CATSRDSGTGGYEQFF.

The CDR3 DNA reads as TGCAGCGCTGCCCGCCCCGGGAACTTTGACTACGAGCAGTACTTC. Its translation: CSAARPGNFDYEQYF. V usage is TRBV29-1 and J usage is TRBJ2-7; TRBD2 is a possible D gene (5 bases). This CDR3 spans 15 amino acids. Between the trimmed V and J ends, which lost 7 bases and 3 bases, there was a span of 22 bases. The germline V gene encodes CDR1 SQVTM and CDR2 ANQGSEA.

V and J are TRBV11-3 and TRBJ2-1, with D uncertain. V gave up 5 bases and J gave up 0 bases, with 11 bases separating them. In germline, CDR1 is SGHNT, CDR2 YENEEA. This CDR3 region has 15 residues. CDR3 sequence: CASSASGFSYNEQFF. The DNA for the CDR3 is TGTGCCAGCAGCGCCTCCGGGTTCTCCTACAATGAGCAGTTCTTC.

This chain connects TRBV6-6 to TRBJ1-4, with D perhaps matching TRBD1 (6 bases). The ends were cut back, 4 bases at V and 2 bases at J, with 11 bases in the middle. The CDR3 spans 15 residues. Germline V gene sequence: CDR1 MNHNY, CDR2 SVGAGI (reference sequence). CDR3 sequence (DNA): TGTGCCAGCAGTTCCGCCAGGGGCACTAATGAAAAACTGTTTTTT. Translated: CASSSARGTNEKLFF.

CDR3 in amino acids: CATKGAGVYEQYF. DNA for the CDR3: TGTGCCACCAAAGGAGCGGGGGTCTACGAGCAGTACTTC. This chain connects TRBV24-1 to TRBJ2-7, with 8 bases matching TRBD2. V dropped 8 bases and J dropped 3; count of bases not matched to a gene: 5. The germline gives CDR1 KGHDR, CDR2 SFDVKD. This CDR3 is 13 amino acids long.

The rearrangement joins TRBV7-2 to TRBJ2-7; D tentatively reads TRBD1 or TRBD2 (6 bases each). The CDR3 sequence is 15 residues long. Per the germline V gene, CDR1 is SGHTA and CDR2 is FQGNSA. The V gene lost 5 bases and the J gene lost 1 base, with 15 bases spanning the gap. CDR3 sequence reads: CASSPGGHHSYEQYF. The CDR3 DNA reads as TGTGCCAGCAGCCCCGGGGGCCACCATTCCTACGAGCAGTACTTC.

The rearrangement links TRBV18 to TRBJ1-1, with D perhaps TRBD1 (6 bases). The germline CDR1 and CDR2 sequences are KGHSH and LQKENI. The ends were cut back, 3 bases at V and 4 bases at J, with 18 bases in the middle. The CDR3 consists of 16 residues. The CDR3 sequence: CASSPTLQGTGTEAFF. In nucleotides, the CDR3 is TGTGCCAGCTCACCCACGCTACAGGGTACGGGCACTGAAGCTTTCTTT. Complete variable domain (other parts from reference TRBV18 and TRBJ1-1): NAGVMQNPRHLVRRRGQEARLRCSPMKGHSHVYWYRQLPEEGLKFMVYLQKENIIDESGMPKERFSAEFPKEGPSILRIQQVVRGDSAAYFCASSPTLQGTGTEAFFGQGTRLTVV.

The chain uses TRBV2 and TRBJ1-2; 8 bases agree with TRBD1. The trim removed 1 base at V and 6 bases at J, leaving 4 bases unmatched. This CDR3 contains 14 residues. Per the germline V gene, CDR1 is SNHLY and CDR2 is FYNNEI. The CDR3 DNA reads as TGTGCCAGCAGTGAAGTACCAGGGGGCGATGGCTACACCTTC. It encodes CASSEVPGGDGYTF.

CDR3: CAWSVDSNSPLHF. The CDR3 DNA follows: TGTGCCTGGAGTGTAGACAGCAATTCACCCCTCCACTTT. The chain joins TRBV30 to TRBJ1-6, with a possible D match to TRBD1 (5 bases). The ends were cut back, 0 bases at V and 7 bases at J, with 7 bases in the middle. The germline CDR1 and CDR2 sequences are GTSNPN and SVGIG (reference sequence). The CDR3 is 13 residues long. The full variable domain, rest sourced from reference TRBV30 and TRBJ1-6, is SQTIHQWPATLVQPVGSPLSLECTVEGTSNPNLYWYRQAAGRGLQLLFYSVGIGQISSEVPQNLSASRPQDRQFILSSKKLLLSDSGFYLCAWSVDSNSPLHFGNGTRLTVT.

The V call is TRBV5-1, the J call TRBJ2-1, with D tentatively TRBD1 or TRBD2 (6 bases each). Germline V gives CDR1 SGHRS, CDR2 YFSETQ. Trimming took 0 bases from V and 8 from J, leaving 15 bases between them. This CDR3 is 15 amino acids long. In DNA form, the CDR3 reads TGCGCCAGCAGCTTGGAGGGGGGCGCGATCGATGAGCAGTTCTTC. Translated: CASSLEGGAIDEQFF.

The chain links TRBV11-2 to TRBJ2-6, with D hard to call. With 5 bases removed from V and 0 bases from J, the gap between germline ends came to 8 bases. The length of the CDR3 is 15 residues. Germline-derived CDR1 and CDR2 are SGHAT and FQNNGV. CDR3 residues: CASSPLTSGANVLTF. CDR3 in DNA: TGTGCCAGCAGCCCGCTTACCTCTGGGGCCAACGTCCTGACTTTC. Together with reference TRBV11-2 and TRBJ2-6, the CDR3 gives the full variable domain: EAGVAQSPRYKIIEKRQSVAFWCNPISGHATLYWYQQILGQGPKLLIQFQNNGVVDDSQLPKDRFSAERLKGVDSTLKIQPAKLEDSAVYLCASSPLTSGANVLTFGAGSRLTVL.

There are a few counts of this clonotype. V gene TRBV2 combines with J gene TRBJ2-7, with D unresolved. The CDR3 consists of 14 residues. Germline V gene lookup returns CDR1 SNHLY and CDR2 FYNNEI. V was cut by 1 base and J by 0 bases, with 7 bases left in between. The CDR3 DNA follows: TGTGCCAGCAGTGAAGGTAGTGGCTCCTACGAGCAGTACTTC. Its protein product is CASSEGSGSYEQYF.

This CDR3 is CASSSEGRNEQFF. The CDR3 DNA reads TGTGCCAGCAGCAGCGAGGGACGCAATGAGCAGTTCTTC. V is TRBV6-4 and J is TRBJ2-1, with D possibly called TRBD1 or TRBD2 (5 bases each). With 6 bases removed from V and 6 bases from J, the gap between germline ends came to 12 bases. This CDR3 comprises 13 residues. Germline CDR1 reads MRHNA; CDR2 reads SNTAGT.

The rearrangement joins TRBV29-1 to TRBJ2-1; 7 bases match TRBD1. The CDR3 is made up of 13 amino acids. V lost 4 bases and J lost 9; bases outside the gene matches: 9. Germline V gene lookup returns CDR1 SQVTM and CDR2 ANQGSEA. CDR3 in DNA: TGCAGCGTTGCCCTGACAGGGTCGGGTGAGCAGTTCTTC. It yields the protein CSVALTGSGEQFF.

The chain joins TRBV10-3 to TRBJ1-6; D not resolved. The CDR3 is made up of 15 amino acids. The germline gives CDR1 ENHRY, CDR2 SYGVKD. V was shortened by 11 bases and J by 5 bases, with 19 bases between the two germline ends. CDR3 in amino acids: CAVDDTGPHNSPLHF. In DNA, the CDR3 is TGTGCCGTAGACGATACCGGGCCACATAATTCACCCCTCCACTTT.

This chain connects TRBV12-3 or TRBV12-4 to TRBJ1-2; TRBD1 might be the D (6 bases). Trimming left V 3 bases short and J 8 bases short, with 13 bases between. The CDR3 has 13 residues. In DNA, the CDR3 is TGTGCCAGCAGTTTGTCAGGGGATGGAGGCTACACCTTC. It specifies CASSLSGDGGYTF.

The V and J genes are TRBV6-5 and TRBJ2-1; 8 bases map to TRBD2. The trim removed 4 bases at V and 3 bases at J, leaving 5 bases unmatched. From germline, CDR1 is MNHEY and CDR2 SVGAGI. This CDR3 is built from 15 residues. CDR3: CASSSGSGDYNEQFF. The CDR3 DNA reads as TGTGCCAGCAGTTCCGGTAGCGGGGACTACAATGAGCAGTTCTTC.

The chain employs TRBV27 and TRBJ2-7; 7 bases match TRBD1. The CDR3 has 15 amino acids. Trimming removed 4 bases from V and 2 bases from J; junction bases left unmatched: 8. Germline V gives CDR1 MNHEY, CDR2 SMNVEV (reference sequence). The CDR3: CASSSRDRLTYEQYF. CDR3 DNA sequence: TGTGCCAGCAGTTCCCGGGACAGACTAACCTACGAGCAGTACTTC.

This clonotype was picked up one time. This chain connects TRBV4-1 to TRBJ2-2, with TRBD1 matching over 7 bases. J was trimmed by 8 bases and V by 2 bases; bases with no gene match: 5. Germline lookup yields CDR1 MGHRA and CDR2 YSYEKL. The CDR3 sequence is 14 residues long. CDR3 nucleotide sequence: TGCGCCAGCAGCCAATTGACAGGGCCGGGGGAGCTGTTTTTT. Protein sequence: CASSQLTGPGELFF.

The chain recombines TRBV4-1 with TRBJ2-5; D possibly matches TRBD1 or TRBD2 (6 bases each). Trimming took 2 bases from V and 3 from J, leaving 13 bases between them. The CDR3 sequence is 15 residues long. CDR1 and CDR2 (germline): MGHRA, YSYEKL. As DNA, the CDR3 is TGCGCCAGCAGCCAAAGATGGGGGGCGGAAGAGACCCAGTACTTC. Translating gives CASSQRWGAEETQYF.

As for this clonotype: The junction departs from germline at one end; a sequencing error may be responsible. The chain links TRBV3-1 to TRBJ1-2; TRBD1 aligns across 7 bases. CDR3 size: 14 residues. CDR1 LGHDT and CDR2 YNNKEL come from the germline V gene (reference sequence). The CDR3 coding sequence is TGTGCCAGCAGCGAAGAGTTACAGGGGACTGGCTACACCTTC. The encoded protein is CASSEELQGTGYTF.

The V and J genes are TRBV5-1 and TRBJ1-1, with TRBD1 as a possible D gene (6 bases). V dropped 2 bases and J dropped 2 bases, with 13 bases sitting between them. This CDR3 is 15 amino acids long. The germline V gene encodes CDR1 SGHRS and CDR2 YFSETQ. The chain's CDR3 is CASSLVGTINTEAFF. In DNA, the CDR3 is TGCGCCAGCAGCTTAGTTGGGACAATCAACACTGAAGCTTTCTTT.

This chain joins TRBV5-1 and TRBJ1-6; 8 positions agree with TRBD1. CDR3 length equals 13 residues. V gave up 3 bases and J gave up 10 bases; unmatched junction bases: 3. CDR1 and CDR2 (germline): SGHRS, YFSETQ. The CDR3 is CASSSDRESPLHF. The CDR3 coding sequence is TGCGCCAGCAGCTCGGACAGGGAATCACCCCTCCACTTT.